In its sample, the clone carrying this T cell receptor beta chain was seen a few times. Its antigen is undetermined. At the DNA level, this CDR3 is encoded by other sequences in the same sample as well. The data were obtained in a study of CD8+ T cells in alopecia areata. Study details: Scoring of severity for treated patients was based on percentage of affected scalp area. General study findings and limits: Lesional tissue from the scalp (especially in alopecia totalis/universalis) showed higher clonality than normal scalp. Amid tofacitinib therapy, many expanded lesional clones stayed present in scalp and blood.

Once RNA had been extracted, it was reverse transcribed into cDNA to act as the sequencing template. Method: immunoSEQ multiplex PCR; TCRdb's copy keeps in-frame clones and lacks some. The table lists more than 150,000 clones, roughly 62% of them singletons. As to treatment: oral pan-JAK inhibitor, 5-10 mg twice daily. The TCR comes from a human donor with alopecia areata. The sample was CD8+ T cells sorted from blood, taken at week 24, from a patient treated with tofacitinib.

The CDR3 DNA reads as TGTGCCAGCAGTTTAGGTGGGACTAACTACGAGCAGTACTTC. It translates to CASSLGGTNYEQYF. This rearrangement joins TRBV27 to TRBJ2-7; 7 nucleotides align to TRBD2. J gave up 3 bases and V 2 bases, and 4 bases lay outside the gene matches. CDR1 is MNHEY and CDR2 is SMNVEV in the germline V gene (reference sequence). This CDR3 has 14 residues.